This TCR beta chain was documented in a study of cytomegalovirus exposure and HLA in healthy donors. Study-wide points: The tendency of first-cohort TCR clusters to co-occur in the 100 to 150 validation repertoires was identified by a subsequent analysis. Investigators reported 164 TCR beta chains as tied to cytomegalovirus. CMV antigen specificity was confirmed in vitro for three CMV-associated chains.

While the first cohort had 600 to 850 subjects, the donors belonged to the separate validation cohort of 100 to 150 subjects. Using immunoSEQ multiplex PCR, the repertoire was profiled, and TCRdb retains in-frame clones only, with some absent. In the table there are approximately 71,000 clones, around 93% of which are singletons. The germline V gene has CDR1 SGDLS and CDR2 YYNGEE. The V and J ends lost 1 base and 12 bases, in that order; junction bases with no gene match: 15. This CDR3 is built from 16 residues. To note about this clone: The antigen is unknown.

The chain recombines TRBV9 with TRBJ2-1, with TRBD2 matching over 8 bases. The TCR sequence derives from a woman aged 18-35 years in good health and CMV-seronegative. Sequenced: PBMCs. This CDR3 is CASSVRAGEKRDRQFF. The CDR3 DNA sequence: TGTGCCAGCAGCGTACGAGCGGGAGAAAAGAGGGATCGGCAGTTCTTC.